This T cell receptor beta chain was obtained from a study of vaccination effects on CD4 cells after COVID-19. In the study overall: A couple of convalescent pre-vaccine samples were taken 142 and 148 days post-diagnosis.

Viral peptide pools were used in the ViraFEST assay to expand antigen-specific CD4+ T cells, and sequencing came afterward. Researchers isolated CD4+ T cells once approximately ten days of culture had elapsed. This person's SARS-CoV-2 infection, confirmed by PCR, occurred between March and December 2020. It was with approximately 10 IU/ml IL-2 and 8 to 10 ug/ml peptides that around 1.9 million PBMC per well were cultured. On day 3 and again on day 7, half the medium was replaced with IL-2 medium. General study points: Spike-reactive clones present post-vaccine in convalescents were predominantly new vaccine-induced clones.

A few counts support this clone. What it recognizes is unknown. Germline CDR1 is DFQATT and CDR2 is SNEGSKA (reference sequence). V shed 5 bases and J shed 9 bases, with 8 bases lying between them. This CDR3 has 10 residues. Measured with immunoSEQ multiplex PCR; TCRdb has only the in-frame clones, and not every one. The sample records 15,000 to 20,000 clones, 70% to 75% being singletons. The chain is built from TRBV20-1 and TRBJ2-1, with D perhaps assigned TRBD1 or TRBD2 (5 bases each). The receptor's source is a human donor who had a prior SARS-CoV-2 infection. The source material was CD4+ T cells from PBMCs cultured with SARS-CoV-2 spike peptides, sampled before COVID-19 vaccination. CDR3 bases: TGCAGTGCTGTCGGGGCTGAGCAGTTCTTC. It yields the protein CSAVGAEQFF.